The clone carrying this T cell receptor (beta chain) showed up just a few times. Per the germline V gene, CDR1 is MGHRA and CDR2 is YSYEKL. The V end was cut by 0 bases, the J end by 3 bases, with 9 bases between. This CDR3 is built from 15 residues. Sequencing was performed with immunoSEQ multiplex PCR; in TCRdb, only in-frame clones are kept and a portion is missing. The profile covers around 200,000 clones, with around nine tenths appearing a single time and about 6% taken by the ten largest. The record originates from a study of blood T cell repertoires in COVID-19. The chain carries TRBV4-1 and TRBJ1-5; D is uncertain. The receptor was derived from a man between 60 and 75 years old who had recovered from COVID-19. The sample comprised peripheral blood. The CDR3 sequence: CASSQEWQINQPQHF. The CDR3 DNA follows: TGCGCCAGCAGCCAAGAATGGCAGATCAATCAGCCCCAGCATTTT.